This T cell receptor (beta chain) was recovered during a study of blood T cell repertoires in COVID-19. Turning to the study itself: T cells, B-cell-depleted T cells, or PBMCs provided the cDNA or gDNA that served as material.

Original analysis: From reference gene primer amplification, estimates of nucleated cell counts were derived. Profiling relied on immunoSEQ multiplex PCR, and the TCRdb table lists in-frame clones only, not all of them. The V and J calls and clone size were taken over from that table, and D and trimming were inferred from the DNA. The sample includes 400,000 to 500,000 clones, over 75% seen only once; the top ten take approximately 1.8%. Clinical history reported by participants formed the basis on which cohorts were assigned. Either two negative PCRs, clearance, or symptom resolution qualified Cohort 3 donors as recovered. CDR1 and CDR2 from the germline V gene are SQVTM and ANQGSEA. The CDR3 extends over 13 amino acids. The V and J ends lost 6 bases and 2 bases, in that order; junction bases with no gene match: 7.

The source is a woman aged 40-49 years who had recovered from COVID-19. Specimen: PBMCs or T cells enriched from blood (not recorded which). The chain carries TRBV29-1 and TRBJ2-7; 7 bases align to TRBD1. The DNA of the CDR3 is TGCAGCGTAGCCCGGGACAGTCCCTACGAGCAGTACTTC. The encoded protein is CSVARDSPYEQYF.